This entry describes one TCR beta chain. This clone has only a few counts. The specificity of this receptor is unknown. No qualities accompany the bases; no much larger clone lies one base away. The method was PCR. Sequencing used an Illumina HiSeq 4000. High-throughput sequencing was used to profile the CDR3 region of the TCR beta-chain in every patient. The authors processed their data as follows. The researchers built a classifier to tell apart papillary thyroid cancer patients with distant metastasis, based on CDR3 differences among clinicopathological groups. To measure repertoire diversity the researchers used the Shannon index, while the Morisita-Horn index served to gauge how similar the tumor and blood repertoires were. Using fastp trimming at Q25 and MiXCR clonotype assembly, TCRdb reanalyzed the public sequencing data and kept in-frame beta chains. TCRdb, rather than the study authors, made the V and J calls. Recorded for this sample are about 4,500 clones; about 15% of them occurred a single time. The ten largest make up 15% to 20% of the sample.

The data derive from a study of metastatic and nonmetastatic thyroid tumors (dated by TCRdb to the early 2020s). Broadly, across the study: For patients with malignant and with benign thyroid disease, the researchers compared repertoires between peripheral blood samples and tumor or nodule tissue samples. What the authors observed across the whole study: In both blood and tumor samples, TCR beta diversity was reported to be significantly higher in malignant tumors than in benign nodules.

CDR1 and CDR2 were assigned from the germline V gene as SGHTA and FQGNSA. V loses 4 bases, J loses 2 bases, and the germline ends lie 4 bases apart. The CDR3 starts with the cysteine, ends with the phenylalanine, and has 12 residues. Of the read, only the CDR3 DNA is kept; its 36 bases are in frame from base 1. None of the patients had been given any treatment before thyroid surgery. The study retrospectively analysed patient clinical samples collected from 2012 to 2018 using T-cell receptor beta sequencing. This receptor was taken from a female donor with papillary thyroid cancer or a benign thyroid nodule (not recorded which). Some clones in this sample may be carry-over from other donors' samples. Sequences were obtained from adjacent normal tissue. The sequence is built from TRBV7-2 and TRBJ2-3, with the D gene uncertain. The CDR3 amino acid sequence is: CASSSYTDTQYF. Read as DNA, the sequence is TGTGCCAGCAGCTCTTACACAGATACGCAGTATTTT.